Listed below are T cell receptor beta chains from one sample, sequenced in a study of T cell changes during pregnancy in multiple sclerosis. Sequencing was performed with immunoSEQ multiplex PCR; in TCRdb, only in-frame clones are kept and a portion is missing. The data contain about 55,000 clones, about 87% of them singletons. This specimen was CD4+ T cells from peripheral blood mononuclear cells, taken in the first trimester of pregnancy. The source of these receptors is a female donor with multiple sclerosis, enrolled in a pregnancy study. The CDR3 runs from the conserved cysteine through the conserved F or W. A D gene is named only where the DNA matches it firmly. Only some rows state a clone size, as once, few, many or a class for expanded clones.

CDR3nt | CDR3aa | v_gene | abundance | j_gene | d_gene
TGTGCCAGCAGTGCAAGACAGGGCAGGCATTCACCCCTCCACTTT | CASSARQGRHSPLHF | TRBV6-1 | once | TRBJ1-6 | TRBD1
TGTGCCAGCAGGGGCGCTAGCGGGAACAATGAGCAGTTCTTC | CASRGASGNNEQFF | TRBV6-5 | NA | TRBJ2-1 | TRBD2
TGTGCCAGTAGTATAACAGGGGGAAGGACTGAAGCTTTCTTT | CASSITGGRTEAFF | TRBV19 | once | TRBJ1-1 | TRBD1
TGTGCCAGCAGCTTCCAGGGTGGCGAGCAGTTCTTC | CASSFQGGEQFF | TRBV5-6 | NA | TRBJ2-1 | NA
TGTGCCAGCAGTGACTCGTGGGGGGTTGGAGATACGCAGTATTTT | CASSDSWGVGDTQYF | TRBV6-4 | once | TRBJ2-3 | NA
TGTGCCAGCAGCGCGCGCGATACAGGGGTTAACTATGGCTACACCTTC | CASSARDTGVNYGYTF | TRBV9 | NA | TRBJ1-2 | TRBD1
TGTGCCAGCTCACAACCGGGACAGGGGAACACCGGGGAGCTGTTTTTT | CASSQPGQGNTGELFF | TRBV18 | few | TRBJ2-2 | TRBD1
TGTGCCAGCAGTGAGAACAGTATCACCGGGGAGCTGTTTTTT | CASSENSITGELFF | TRBV2 | NA | TRBJ2-2 | NA
TGCGCCAGCAGCCCCCTGGGACTCACGAAAGAGACCCAGTACTTC | CASSPLGLTKETQYF | TRBV5-1 | NA | TRBJ2-5 | NA
TGTGCCAGCTCACCGACGGGACAACCGAACTATGGCTACACCTTC | CASSPTGQPNYGYTF | TRBV18 | NA | TRBJ1-2 | NA
TGTGCCATCAGTGGGGGGACTAGCGGGAACCAAGAGACCCAGTACTTC | CAISGGTSGNQETQYF | TRBV10-3 | NA | TRBJ2-5 | TRBD2
TGTGCCAGCTCTAGCAGGGGGATGAATCAGCCCCAGCATTTT | CASSSRGMNQPQHF | TRBV2 | once | TRBJ1-5 | TRBD1
TGTGCCAGTACGGAGGGGGCGCGGTATGGCTACACCTTC | CASTEGARYGYTF | TRBV6-6 | NA | TRBJ1-2 | TRBD1
TGTGCCACCAGCAGAGTGGGGAGTCAGCCCCAGCATTTT | CATSRVGSQPQHF | TRBV15 | NA | TRBJ1-5 | NA
TGTGCCAGCAGCTACTACGACAGGGACGAGCAGTACTTC | CASSYYDRDEQYF | TRBV7-2 | NA | TRBJ2-7 | TRBD1
TGTGCCAGCAGCTTGCAGGGCTTTGGGGTCCTTCTCGAGCAGTACTTC | CASSLQGFGVLLEQYF | TRBV5-6 | once | TRBJ2-7 | NA
TGCAGCGTTGAATGGGAGACCTATGGCTACACCTTC | CSVEWETYGYTF | TRBV29-1 | NA | TRBJ1-2 | NA
TGTGCCAGCAGTCCAGGGGGCCTGAACACTGAAGCTTTCTTT | CASSPGGLNTEAFF | TRBV6-5 | NA | TRBJ1-1 | TRBD1
TGTGCCAGCAGCTTGCCGGCGGGAATTGTAGACAATGAGCAGTTCTTC | CASSLPAGIVDNEQFF | TRBV5-6 | NA | TRBJ2-1 | NA
TGCGCCAGCAGGCTAGCGGGAGGACCTTACGAGCAGTACTTC | CASRLAGGPYEQYF | TRBV5-1 | NA | TRBJ2-7 | TRBD2
TGTGCCAGTAGTATCCAGCGGGGGCCTACTATCACCGGGGAGCTGTTTTTT | CASSIQRGPTITGELFF | TRBV19 | NA | TRBJ2-2 | TRBD2
TGTGCCAGCAGTAGCAGGTTAACTGAAGCTTTCTTT | CASSSRLTEAFF | TRBV6-5 | NA | TRBJ1-1 | NA
TGTGCCAGCAGCCATACTCCTTGGGACAGAGGGTACGAGCAGTACTTC | CASSHTPWDRGYEQYF | TRBV28 | NA | TRBJ2-7 | TRBD1
TGTGCCAGCAGAGTACTAGCGGAGTACAATGAGCAGTTCTTC | CASRVLAEYNEQFF | TRBV28 | NA | TRBJ2-1 | TRBD2
TGTGCCTGGAGTATGACAGGGGGCAATGAAAAACTGTTTTTT | CAWSMTGGNEKLFF | TRBV30 | NA | TRBJ1-4 | TRBD1
TGTGCCAGTAGTATGATGTTACAGGCGTATGGCTACACCTTC | CASSMMLQAYGYTF | TRBV19 | NA | TRBJ1-2 | NA
TGTGCCAGCACCAGAGGGACTTCTGGGGCCAACGTCCTGACTTTC | CASTRGTSGANVLTF | TRBV6-5 | NA | TRBJ2-6 | NA
TGTGCTAGTACGGGGGTAGGAAACACCATATATTTT | CASTGVGNTIYF | TRBV12-5 | NA | TRBJ1-3 | NA
TGTGCCAGCAGCTCCCGGAGCGCGAACACCGGGGAGCTGTTTTTT | CASSSRSANTGELFF | TRBV7-2 | NA | TRBJ2-2 | NA
TGTGCCAGCAGTGCCCCAGGGAACACCGGGGAGCTGTTTTTT | CASSAPGNTGELFF | TRBV25-1 | NA | TRBJ2-2 | NA
TGTGCCAGCAGCCAAGGCAGGGGATGGGGCCAAGAGACCCAGTACTTC | CASSQGRGWGQETQYF | TRBV7-2 | NA | TRBJ2-5 | NA
TGTGCCAGTCACCGGGGGGGCCCCCTGACTTTC | CASHRGGPLTF | TRBV27 | NA | TRBJ2-6 | TRBD2
TGTGCCAGCAGTCCGGGACTAGCGTTCCCAACTACCTACAATGAGCAGTTCTTC | CASSPGLAFPTTYNEQFF | TRBV27 | NA | TRBJ2-1 | TRBD2
TGTGCCAGCAGTTCACTTGGCGGGGTCAATGAGCAGTTCTTC | CASSSLGGVNEQFF | TRBV6-6 | once | TRBJ2-1 | NA
TGTGCCAGCAGTGAACCGGGACAGGGAACCTACGAGCAGTACTTC | CASSEPGQGTYEQYF | TRBV6-1 | NA | TRBJ2-7 | TRBD1
TGTGCCAGTACCGTGGGACAGGGAAACAATGAGCAGTTCTTC | CASTVGQGNNEQFF | TRBV19 | NA | TRBJ2-1 | TRBD1
TGTGCCAGCAGCTTAGTGGGGCCCCCCACAGATACGCAGTATTTT | CASSLVGPPTDTQYF | TRBV7-2 | NA | TRBJ2-3 | NA
TGTGCCAGCAGCTTAGTGGGCAGCTATGGCTACACCTTC | CASSLVGSYGYTF | TRBV7-9 | few | TRBJ1-2 | NA
TGTGCCAGTAGTAATAGTCGCTCTTCCTACAATGAGCAGTTCTTC | CASSNSRSSYNEQFF | TRBV19 | NA | TRBJ2-1 | NA
TGTGCCAGCTCACAGATCGGACAGAGGGTGCATGAGCAGTTCTTC | CASSQIGQRVHEQFF | TRBV18 | NA | TRBJ2-1 | NA
TGTGCCAGTAGTATTCCGGGGGGACCCCCCTACGAGCAGTACTTC | CASSIPGGPPYEQYF | TRBV19 | NA | TRBJ2-7 | TRBD2